The 30 T cell receptor beta chains presented below share a single source sample, sequenced in a study of T-cell reconstitution after alpha-beta-depleted transplantation in children. Preparation of the TCRbeta library involved a method that used unique molecular identifiers. TCRdb analysed the PCR reads with MiXCR anew, one entry per CDR3 protein. The sample records about 600,000 distinct CDR3 sequences, roughly 10% being singletons. The sequencing used PBMCs from the stem cell graft donor, collected from the stem cell graft. These receptors all stem from a human donor who donated a stem cell graft to a child with acute myeloid leukemia.

The genes are TRBV12-3 or TRBV12-4 and TRBJ2-7; 13 positions match TRBD2. CDR3 length equals 17 residues. Unmatched junction bases numbered 7, after V lost 0 bases and J lost 5 bases. As DNA, the CDR3 is TGTGCCAGCAGTTTAGCCCAGGGACTAGCGGGAATCAACGAGCAGTACTTC. Protein: CASSLAQGLAGINEQYF.

The chain has TRBV7-6 and TRBJ1-3; D is unresolved. The ends were cut back, 2 bases at V and 7 bases at J, with 9 bases in the middle. The CDR3 length is 13 residues. Germline V gene lookup returns CDR1 SGHVS and CDR2 FNYEAQ. This CDR3 is CASSLSPDNTIYF. The CDR3 DNA reads TGTGCCAGCAGCTTAAGCCCAGACAACACCATATATTTT.

The chain has TRBV5-6 and TRBJ2-7; 8 positions match TRBD2. The CDR3 consists of 14 residues. Germline-derived CDR1 and CDR2 are SGHDT and YYEEEE. The J segment lost 5 bases and the V segment lost 0 bases, leaving 4 bases of the junction unmatched. The CDR3: CASSLASGLDEQYF. The CDR3 nucleotides read TGTGCCAGCAGCTTGGCTAGCGGGCTCGACGAGCAGTACTTC.

Many counts were recorded for this clonotype. The chain carries TRBV7-2 and TRBJ2-7; D is perhaps TRBD2 (5 bases). Trimming pared 1 base from V and 1 base from J, leaving 5 bases between. The CDR3 loop spans 13 amino acids. CDR1 is SGHTA and CDR2 is FQGNSA in the germline V gene. CDR3 loop: CASSLERSYEQYF. Here the CDR3 DNA reads TGTGCCAGCAGCTTAGAGCGGTCCTACGAGCAGTACTTC.

The chain uses TRBV4-3 and TRBJ1-2, with a tentative D call TRBD1 (6 bases). V was clipped by 4 bases and J by 4 bases, with 13 bases between them. There are 14 residues in the CDR3. Germline lookup yields CDR1 LGHNA and CDR2 YSLEER. The DNA for the CDR3 is TGCGCCAGCAGCCCTGTTACAGGGTTCTATGGCTACACCTTC. The encoded protein is CASSPVTGFYGYTF.

V and J are TRBV7-2 and TRBJ2-1; 9 nucleotides align to TRBD2. Trimming removed 5 bases from V and 6 bases from J; junction bases left unmatched: 8. This CDR3 contains 15 residues. Germline V gives CDR1 SGHTA, CDR2 FQGNSA. This chain's CDR3 is CASSLRREGLNEQFF. Written as DNA, the CDR3 is TGTGCCAGCAGCCTCCGGCGGGAGGGCCTCAATGAGCAGTTCTTC.

The table lists this clonotype with a few counts. The chain uses TRBV20-1 and TRBJ2-1; 9 positions agree with TRBD2. From germline, CDR1 is DFQATT and CDR2 SNEGSKA (reference sequence). V dropped 7 bases and J dropped 6; count of bases not matched to a gene: 4. The length of the CDR3 is 12 residues. As DNA, the CDR3 is TGCAGTGAATTAGCGGGAGTCAATGAGCAGTTCTTC. Translated, it gives CSELAGVNEQFF.

This clonotype has a count of ten or more. The chain combines TRBV6-6 with TRBJ2-3; maybe TRBD2 (6 bases). The germline V gene encodes CDR1 MNHNY and CDR2 SVGAGI (reference sequence). Trimming cost V 6 bases and J 8 bases, with 21 bases left between them. The CDR3 is made up of 15 amino acids. For the CDR3, the DNA is TGTGCCAGCAGGCCTCCGGGACTCCCATTCGGTACGCAGTATTTT. It yields the protein CASRPPGLPFGTQYF.

In its sample, this clonotype was seen a few times. This sequence joins TRBV7-2 and TRBJ2-3; D remains unclear. V was pared by 1 base and J by 9 bases, with 11 bases between. Germline V gene data show CDR1 as SGHTA and CDR2 as FQGNSA. This CDR3 is built from 13 residues. This CDR3 is CASSLGVVSTQYF. In nucleotides, the CDR3 is TGTGCCAGCAGCTTAGGGGTCGTGAGCACGCAGTATTTT.

V is TRBV29-1 and J is TRBJ2-5, with D hard to call. Per the germline V gene, CDR1 is SQVTM and CDR2 is ANQGSEA. Trimming removed 4 bases from V and 5 bases from J, with 11 bases in between. This CDR3 has 12 amino acids. Here the CDR3 DNA reads TGCAGCGTTGTGGCTATTGCGGAGACCCAGTACTTC. Its translation is CSVVAIAETQYF.

The chain employs TRBV5-1 and TRBJ2-5, with D tentatively TRBD2 (5 bases). Trimming shortened V by 4 bases and J by 2 bases, and 15 bases separated the two germline ends. The CDR3 is 15 residues long. Per the germline V gene, CDR1 is SGHRS and CDR2 is YFSETQ. The CDR3 loop is CASSPSPRGQETQYF. CDR3 sequence (DNA): TGCGCCAGCAGCCCCTCCCCCCGGGGACAAGAGACCCAGTACTTC. Combining the CDR3 with reference TRBV5-1 and TRBJ2-5 gives the whole variable domain KAGVTQTPRYLIKTRGQQVTLSCSPISGHRSVSWYQQTPGQGLQFLFEYFSETQRNKGNFPGRFSGRQFSNSRSEMNVSTLELGDSALYLCASSPSPRGQETQYFGPGTRLLVL.

In this sample, this clonotype turned up many times. The chain combines TRBV9 with TRBJ2-7, with a weak D call TRBD1 (5 bases). V lost 0 bases to trimming and J lost 2 bases, with 12 bases between them. The CDR3 contains 15 residues. Germline V lookup: CDR1 SGDLS, CDR2 YYNGEE. The chain's CDR3 is CASSVEAGIAYEQYF. In nucleotides, the CDR3 is TGTGCCAGCAGCGTAGAGGCAGGGATCGCCTACGAGCAGTACTTC.

In its sample, this clonotype was seen many times. The chain combines TRBV9 with TRBJ2-7, with D perhaps TRBD2 (5 bases). In germline, CDR1 is SGDLS, CDR2 YYNGEE. CDR3 length equals 13 residues. V lost 4 bases, J lost 6 bases, and 14 bases lay in between. The CDR3 is CASSRDPAAEQYF. CDR3 coding DNA: TGTGCCAGCAGCCGGGATCCAGCGGCCGAGCAGTACTTC.

This clonotype has only a few counts. This rearrangement joins TRBV29-1 to TRBJ2-3, with unresolved D. Germline V gene lookup returns CDR1 SQVTM and CDR2 ANQGSEA. The CDR3 length is 12 residues. The V gene lost 8 bases and the J gene lost 4 bases, with 13 bases spanning the gap. CDR3 DNA: TGCAGCCATGATACCGCCTCAGATACGCAGTATTTT. This encodes CSHDTASDTQYF.

This clonotype was counted once. The chain links TRBV29-1 to TRBJ2-1, with a weak D call TRBD1 (6 bases). The CDR3 is 14 residues long. V lost 2 bases, J lost 11 bases, and 19 bases lay in between. Germline loops: CDR1 SQVTM, CDR2 ANQGSEA. The CDR3 DNA reads as TGCAGCGTTGAACGGTCCAGGGGACCCTCGCAGCAGTTCTTC. Its protein is CSVERSRGPSQQFF.

This clonotype occurred a few times. The V and J genes are TRBV30 and TRBJ2-5; D assignment may be TRBD1 or TRBD2 (5 bases each). Germline CDR1 and CDR2: GTSNPN and SVGIG (reference sequence). The CDR3 is 15 residues long. V was cut by 0 bases and J by 4 bases, with 15 bases left in between. CDR3 nucleotides: TGTGCCTGGAGTGTACGTGGGTTGGGACGAGAGACCCAGTACTTC. This sequence encodes CAWSVRGLGRETQYF.

There are many counts of this clonotype. The chain carries TRBV30 and TRBJ2-7; TRBD2 matches at 7 bases. V lost 0 bases, J lost 4 bases, and 6 bases stayed unmatched. CDR1 is GTSNPN, CDR2 SVGIG, per germline (reference sequence). The length of the CDR3 is 14 residues. The CDR3 bases are TGTGCCTGGAGTGTGGGAGCGGGACCATACGAGCAGTACTTC. Its translation: CAWSVGAGPYEQYF.

This clonotype was seen more than once but under ten times. This chain connects TRBV5-1 to TRBJ1-4; no clear D. Germline V CDR1 and CDR2: SGHRS, YFSETQ. With 0 bases removed from V and 12 bases from J, the gap between germline ends came to 12 bases. This CDR3 spans 13 amino acids. CDR3 in DNA: TGCGCCAGCAGCTTGGGGCATCCCGGGGAACTGTTTTTT. It specifies CASSLGHPGELFF. Drawing the rest from reference TRBV5-1 and TRBJ1-4, the complete variable domain is KAGVTQTPRYLIKTRGQQVTLSCSPISGHRSVSWYQQTPGQGLQFLFEYFSETQRNKGNFPGRFSGRQFSNSRSEMNVSTLELGDSALYLCASSLGHPGELFFGSGTQLSVL.

In this sample, this clonotype turned up a few times. The chain links TRBV5-1 to TRBJ1-2; D gene uncertain. Trimming left V 0 bases short and J 2 bases short, with 8 bases between. Germline values: CDR1 SGHRS, CDR2 YFSETQ. There are 14 residues in the CDR3. The DNA for the CDR3 is TGCGCCAGCAGCTTGGCCGACGGAAACTATGGCTACACCTTC. This sequence encodes CASSLADGNYGYTF. Variable domain in full (rest from reference TRBV5-1 and TRBJ1-2): KAGVTQTPRYLIKTRGQQVTLSCSPISGHRSVSWYQQTPGQGLQFLFEYFSETQRNKGNFPGRFSGRQFSNSRSEMNVSTLELGDSALYLCASSLADGNYGYTFGSGTRLTVV.

In its sample, this clonotype was seen many times. The rearrangement links TRBV20-1 to TRBJ2-4; D unresolved. Trimming took off 3 bases at V and 15 bases at J, with 18 bases between the two ends. The CDR3 contains 12 residues. Germline CDR1 is DFQATT and CDR2 is SNEGSKA (reference sequence). The CDR3 sequence: CSASWSRPPRYF. The CDR3, as DNA: TGCAGTGCTAGCTGGAGTCGGCCCCCCCGGTACTTC.

The sample holds a few counts of this clonotype. The chain recombines TRBV28 with TRBJ2-7; weak D call: TRBD2 (6 bases). Germline assignment: CDR1 MDHEN and CDR2 SYDVKM. CDR3 size: 14 residues. V was clipped by 6 bases and J by 7 bases, with 19 bases between them. The CDR3 here is CASRFPGAVGEQYF. For the CDR3, the DNA is TGTGCCAGCAGATTCCCGGGAGCCGTGGGTGAGCAGTACTTC.

This chain links TRBV20-1 with TRBJ2-7; 13 nucleotides align to TRBD2. Per germline, CDR1 DFQATT and CDR2 SNEGSKA (reference sequence). V was pared by 5 bases and J by 3 bases, with 4 bases of the junction left unmatched. The CDR3 is 14 residues long. Here the CDR3 reads CSAPRTSGSYEQYF. The CDR3 DNA reads as TGCAGTGCTCCGAGGACTAGCGGGAGCTACGAGCAGTACTTC.

This clonotype was counted many times. This sequence joins TRBV21-1 and TRBJ2-7. TRBV21-1 corresponds to a pseudogene. The CDR3 spans 13 residues. Here the CDR3 DNA reads TGTGCCAGCAGCAAAAGATCTCCAATCCAGCAGTACTTC. Translated: CASSKRSPIQQYF.

The chain carries TRBV11-2 and TRBJ2-3; 7 bases align to TRBD2. Per germline, CDR1 SGHAT and CDR2 FQNNGV. CDR3 length: 18 amino acids. Unmatched junction bases numbered 14, after V lost 5 bases and J lost 0 bases. The CDR3 nucleotides are TGTGCCAGCAGCCCAGTAGCAGCGGGACGGCCGAGCACAGATACGCAGTATTTT. Amino acids: CASSPVAAGRPSTDTQYF.

As concerns this clonotype: The junction departs from the called germline gene at one end, perhaps through a read error. The rearrangement links TRBV20-1 to TRBJ2-5; 10 bases agree with TRBD1. This CDR3 spans 15 amino acids. Germline loops: CDR1 DFQATT, CDR2 SNEGSKA (reference sequence). CDR3 residues: CSAPGQGRGQETQCF. CDR3 nucleotide sequence: TGCAGTGCCCCGGGACAGGGGAGAGGCCAAGAGACCCAGTGCTTC.

This chain joins TRBV6-2 or TRBV6-3 and TRBJ2-7, with 7 bases lining up with TRBD1. The germline V gene encodes CDR1 MNHEY and CDR2 SVGEGT. V lost 4 bases, J lost 2 bases, and 5 bases stayed unmatched. The CDR3 is 14 residues long. The CDR3: CASSSRQGPYEQYF. CDR3 DNA: TGTGCCAGCAGTTCCCGACAGGGCCCCTACGAGCAGTACTTC.

The chain links TRBV6-6 to TRBJ2-3; D ambiguous. Deletions cut 4 bases from V and 6 bases from J, with 8 bases between. The germline gives CDR1 MNHNY, CDR2 SVGAGI (reference sequence). This CDR3 has 12 residues. The CDR3 DNA reads as TGTGCCAGCAGTTCCCTACTGGATACGCAGTATTTT. Protein product: CASSSLLDTQYF.

This clonotype was counted ten times or more. The V and J genes are TRBV29-1 and TRBJ2-7; no firm D call. This CDR3 is built from 12 residues. With 4 bases removed from V and 7 bases from J, the gap between germline ends came to 14 bases. Per germline, CDR1 SQVTM and CDR2 ANQGSEA. The CDR3 region has the DNA TGCAGCGTTGTGGGCAGAGCTTTGGAGCAGTACTTC. Translating gives CSVVGRALEQYF.

This clonotype was found many times. The V and J genes are TRBV18 and TRBJ2-1; 9 nucleotides agree with TRBD2. The germline gives CDR1 KGHSH, CDR2 LQKENI. The junction had 4 bases not matched to a gene; V was cut back by 3 bases and J by 4 bases. This CDR3 has 15 amino acids. The CDR3 loop is CASSPLAGEYNEQFF. The CDR3 coding sequence is TGTGCCAGCTCACCTTTAGCGGGAGAGTACAATGAGCAGTTCTTC.

This clonotype was recorded at least ten times. The rearrangement uses TRBV28 and TRBJ2-4; 7 nucleotides line up with TRBD1. Germline assignment: CDR1 MDHEN and CDR2 SYDVKM. V was clipped by 2 bases and J by 1 base; unmatched bases: 8. The CDR3 is 17 residues long. In DNA form, the CDR3 reads TGTGCCAGCAGTTTAGGGACAGCCCTTGGTGCCAAAAACATTCAGTACTTC. This translates into CASSLGTALGAKNIQYF.